Detailed here is one T cell receptor (beta chain). What antigen it recognizes has not been identified. Base qualities were left out, and no much larger clone turns up one base away. This sample is part of a study of OX40 agonist ivuxolimab in advanced cancers. Turning to the overall study: Ivuxolimab, which targeted the costimulatory receptor OX40 (CD134), was an agonistic, fully human IgG2 monoclonal antibody. The dose-escalation cohort was about 83% male with a mean age of about 65 years, ranging from about 20 to 80. Prior anti-PD-1, anti-PD-L1 or anti-CTLA-4 therapy was permitted, and checkpoint inhibitors had been received by roughly 42% of dose-escalation patients. Peripheral TCRbeta sequencing aimed to test whether ivuxolimab altered TCR sequence diversity and caused clonal T-cell expansion. Intravenous ivuxolimab was administered to patients every 2 weeks at six dose levels: 0.01, 0.1, 0.3, 1.5, 3 and 10 mg/kg. Partial responses occurred in three dose-escalation patients: two with cutaneous melanoma and one with hepatocellular carcinoma. The paper covers the monotherapy dose-escalation part of the phase I ivuxolimab trial, which included N of about 50 patients. Among the roughly 50 dose-escalation patients, about 20 had hepatocellular carcinoma, 15 or so melanoma, 9 renal cell carcinoma and 9 head and neck cancer. Study-wide findings and limitations: At doses of 0.1 to 3.0 mg/kg, clonal expansion of both CD4+ and CD8+ T cells in blood was seen between baseline and week 6. After ivuxolimab, expanded clones were on average more numerous among CD8+ T cells than among CD4+ T cells. Partial responders in the 0.1-3.0 mg/kg groups had among the lowest normalized peripheral clonal expansion, especially among CD8+ T cells. Low levels of normalized T-cell clonal expansion were also seen in some patients who did not respond. Which antigens the clonally expanded peripheral T cells were specific for was not determined.

Via the germline V gene (reference sequence), CDR1 is MNHEY and CDR2 SMNVEV. Trimming at the junction amounts to 3 bases on V and 6 bases on J, and the germline ends lie 9 bases apart. Taken from cysteine to phenylalanine, the CDR3 has 13 residues. This entry keeps only the CDR3 DNA: 39 bases, framed from base 1. Genomic DNA was extracted from sorted cells for sequencing of the TCRbeta CDR3 region. The immunoSEQ Assay was used for sequencing of TCRbeta CDR3 regions. TCRdb obtained this table from immuneACCESS and retained in-frame rearrangements with V and J assigned. These tables miss some clones; where compared with another copy, unresolved V genes account for less than half of the shortfall, and the remainder is unexplained. Across this sample there are around 62,000 clones, with nearly 90% seen only once. The ten largest clones take up more than 9% of the sample. Patients with autoimmune disease history or receiving systemic immunosuppression were excluded from the trial. Peripheral blood for TCR sequencing was drawn from every dose cohort at baseline, at cycle 4 day 1 and at cycle 7 day 1. Samples came from an open-label, multicenter, first-in-human phase I dose-escalation trial of ivuxolimab. Adults with locally advanced or metastatic melanoma, renal cell carcinoma, hepatocellular carcinoma or head and neck squamous cell carcinoma were enrolled in the trial. Before TCR sequencing, CD4+ and CD8+ T cells were separately sorted from peripheral blood.

The sequence is built from TRBV27 and TRBJ2-1; the D gene cannot be resolved reliably. The sequence came from an adult with an advanced solid tumor such as melanoma, head and neck, liver or kidney cancer. Specimen: CD4+ or CD8+ T cells sorted from blood, collected in a trial of the OX40 agonist ivuxolimab. The CDR3 region: CASSLGWGNEQFF. The nucleotide sequence is given as TGTGCCAGCAGTTTGGGGTGGGGCAATGAGCAGTTCTTC.